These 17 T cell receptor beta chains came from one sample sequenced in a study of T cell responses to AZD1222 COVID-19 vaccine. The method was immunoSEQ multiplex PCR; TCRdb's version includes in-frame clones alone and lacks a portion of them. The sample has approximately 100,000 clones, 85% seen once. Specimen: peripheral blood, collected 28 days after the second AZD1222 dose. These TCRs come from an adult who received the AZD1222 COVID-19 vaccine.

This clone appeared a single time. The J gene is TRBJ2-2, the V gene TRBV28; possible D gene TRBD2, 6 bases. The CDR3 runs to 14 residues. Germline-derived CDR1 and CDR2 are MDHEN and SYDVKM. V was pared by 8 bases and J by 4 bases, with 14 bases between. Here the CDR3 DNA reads TGTGCCAGCCGGTCCAGCGGGTTCACCGGGGAGCTGTTTTTT. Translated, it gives CASRSSGFTGELFF.

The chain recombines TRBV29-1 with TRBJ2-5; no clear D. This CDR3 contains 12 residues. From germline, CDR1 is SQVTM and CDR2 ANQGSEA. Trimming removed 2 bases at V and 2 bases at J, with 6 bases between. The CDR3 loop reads CSVELGQETQYF. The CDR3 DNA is TGCAGCGTTGAACTGGGTCAAGAGACCCAGTACTTC.

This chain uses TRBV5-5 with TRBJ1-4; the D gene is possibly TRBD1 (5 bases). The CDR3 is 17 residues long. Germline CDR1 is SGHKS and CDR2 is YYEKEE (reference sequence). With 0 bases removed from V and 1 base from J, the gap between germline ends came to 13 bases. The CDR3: CASSLVQGRRTNEKLFF. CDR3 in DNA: TGTGCCAGCAGCTTGGTCCAGGGCAGGAGAACTAATGAAAAACTGTTTTTT. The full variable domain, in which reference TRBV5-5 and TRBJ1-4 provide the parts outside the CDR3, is DAGVTQSPTHLIKTRGQQVTLRCSPISGHKSVSWYQQVLGQGPQFIFQYYEKEERGRGNFPDRFSARQFPNYSSELNVNALLLGDSALYLCASSLVQGRRTNEKLFFGSGTQLSVL.

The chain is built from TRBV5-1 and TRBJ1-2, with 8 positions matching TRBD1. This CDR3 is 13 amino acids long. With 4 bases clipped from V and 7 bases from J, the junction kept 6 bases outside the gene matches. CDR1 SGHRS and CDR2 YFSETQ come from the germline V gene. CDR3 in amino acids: CASSPGQGSGYTF. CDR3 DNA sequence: TGCGCCAGCAGCCCAGGACAGGGAAGTGGCTACACCTTC. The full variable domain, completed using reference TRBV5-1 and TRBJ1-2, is KAGVTQTPRYLIKTRGQQVTLSCSPISGHRSVSWYQQTPGQGLQFLFEYFSETQRNKGNFPGRFSGRQFSNSRSEMNVSTLELGDSALYLCASSPGQGSGYTFGSGTRLTVV.

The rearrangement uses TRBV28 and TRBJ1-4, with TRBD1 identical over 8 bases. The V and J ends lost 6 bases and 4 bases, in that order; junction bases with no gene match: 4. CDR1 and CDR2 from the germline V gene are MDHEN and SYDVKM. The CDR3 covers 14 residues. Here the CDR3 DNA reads TGTGCCAGCAGCCTGGACAGGGTTAATGAAAAACTGTTTTTT. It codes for CASSLDRVNEKLFF.

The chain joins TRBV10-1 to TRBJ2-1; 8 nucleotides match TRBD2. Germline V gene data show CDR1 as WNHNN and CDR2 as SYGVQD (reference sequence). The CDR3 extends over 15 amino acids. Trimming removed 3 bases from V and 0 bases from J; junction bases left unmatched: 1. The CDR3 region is CASSESGGSYNEQFF. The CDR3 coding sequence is TGCGCCAGCAGTGAAAGCGGGGGCTCCTACAATGAGCAGTTCTTC.

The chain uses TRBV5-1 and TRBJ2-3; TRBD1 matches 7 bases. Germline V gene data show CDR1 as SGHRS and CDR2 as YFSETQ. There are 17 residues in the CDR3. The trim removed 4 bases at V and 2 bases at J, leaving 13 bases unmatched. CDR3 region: CASSPRQGRDYTDTQYF. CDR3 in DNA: TGCGCCAGCAGCCCCAGACAGGGCAGAGATTACACAGATACGCAGTATTTT.

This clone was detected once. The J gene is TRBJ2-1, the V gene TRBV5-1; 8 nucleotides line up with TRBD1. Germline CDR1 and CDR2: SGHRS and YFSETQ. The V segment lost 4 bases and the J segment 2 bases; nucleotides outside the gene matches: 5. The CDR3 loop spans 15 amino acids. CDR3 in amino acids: CASSTAGGAYNEQFF. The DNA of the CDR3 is TGCGCCAGCAGCACCGCAGGGGGCGCCTACAATGAGCAGTTCTTC.

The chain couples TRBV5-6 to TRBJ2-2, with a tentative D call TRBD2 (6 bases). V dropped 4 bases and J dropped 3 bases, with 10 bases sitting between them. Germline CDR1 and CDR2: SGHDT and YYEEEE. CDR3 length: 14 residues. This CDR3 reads CASSRGLYTGELFF. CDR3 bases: TGTGCCAGCAGCCGGGGACTCTACACCGGGGAGCTGTTTTTT.

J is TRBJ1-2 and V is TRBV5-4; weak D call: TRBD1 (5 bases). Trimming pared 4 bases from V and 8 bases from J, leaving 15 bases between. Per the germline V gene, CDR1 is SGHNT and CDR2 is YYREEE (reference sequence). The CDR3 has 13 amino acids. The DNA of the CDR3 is TGTGCCAGCAGCCGGCTCGCAAGGGACGGCTACACCTTC. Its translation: CASSRLARDGYTF.

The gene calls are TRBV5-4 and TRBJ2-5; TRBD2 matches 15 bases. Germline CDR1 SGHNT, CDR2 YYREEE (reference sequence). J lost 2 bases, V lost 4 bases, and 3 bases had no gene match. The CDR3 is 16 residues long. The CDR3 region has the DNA TGTGCCAGCAGCATAGGGACTAGCGGGGGGCAAGAGACCCAGTACTTC. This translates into CASSIGTSGGQETQYF. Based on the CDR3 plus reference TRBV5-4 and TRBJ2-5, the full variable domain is ETGVTQSPTHLIKTRGQQVTLRCSSQSGHNTVSWYQQALGQGPQFIFQYYREEENGRGNFPPRFSGLQFPNYSSELNVNALELDDSALYLCASSIGTSGGQETQYFGPGTRLLVL.

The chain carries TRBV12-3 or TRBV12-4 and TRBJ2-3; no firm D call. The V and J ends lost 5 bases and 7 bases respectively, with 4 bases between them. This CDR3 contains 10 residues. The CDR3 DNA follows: TGTGCCAGCAGTCGCAATACGCAGTATTTT. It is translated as CASSRNTQYF.

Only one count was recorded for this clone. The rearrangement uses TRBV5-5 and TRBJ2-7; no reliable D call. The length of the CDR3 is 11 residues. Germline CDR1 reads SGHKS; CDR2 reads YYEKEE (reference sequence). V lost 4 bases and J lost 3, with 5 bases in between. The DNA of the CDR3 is TGTGCCAGCAGCCTCGGCTACGAGCAGTACTTC. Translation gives CASSLGYEQYF.

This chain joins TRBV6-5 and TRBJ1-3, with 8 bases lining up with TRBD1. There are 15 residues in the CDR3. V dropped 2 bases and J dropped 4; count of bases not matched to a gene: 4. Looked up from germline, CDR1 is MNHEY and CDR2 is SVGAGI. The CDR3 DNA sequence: TGTGCCAGCAGTTACCAGGGGGCCGGAGGAAACACCATATATTTT. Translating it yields CASSYQGAGGNTIYF.

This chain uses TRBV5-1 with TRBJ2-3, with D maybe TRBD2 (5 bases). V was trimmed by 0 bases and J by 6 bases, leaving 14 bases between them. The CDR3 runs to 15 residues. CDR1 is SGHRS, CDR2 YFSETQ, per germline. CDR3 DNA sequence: TGCGCCAGCAGCTTGGGACCTAGGGAGTACGATACGCAGTATTTT. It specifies CASSLGPREYDTQYF. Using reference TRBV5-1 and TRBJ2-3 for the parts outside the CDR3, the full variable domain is KAGVTQTPRYLIKTRGQQVTLSCSPISGHRSVSWYQQTPGQGLQFLFEYFSETQRNKGNFPGRFSGRQFSNSRSEMNVSTLELGDSALYLCASSLGPREYDTQYFGPGTRLTVL.

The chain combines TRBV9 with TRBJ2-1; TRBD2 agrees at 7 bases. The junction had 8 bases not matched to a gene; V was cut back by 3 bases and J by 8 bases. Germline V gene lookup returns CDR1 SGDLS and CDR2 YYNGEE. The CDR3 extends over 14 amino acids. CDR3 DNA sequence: TGTGCCAGCAGCGCCGGTGGGGGAGGGGATGAGCAGTTCTTC. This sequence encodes CASSAGGGGDEQFF.

The CDR3 spells CASRASGYNNEQFF. The CDR3 bases are TGTGCCAGCAGGGCTAGCGGATACAACAATGAGCAGTTCTTC. The chain has TRBV2 and TRBJ2-1; TRBD2 matches 7 bases. CDR3 length: 14 residues. Germline CDR1 reads SNHLY; CDR2 reads FYNNEI. Losses at the gene ends were 6 bases for V and 5 bases for J; bases not matched to a gene: 7. Supplemented by reference TRBV2 and TRBJ2-1, the full variable domain reads EPEVTQTPSHQVTQMGQEVILRCVPISNHLYFYWYRQILGQKVEFLVSFYNNEISEKSEIFDDQFSVERPDGSNFTLKIRSTKLEDSAMYFCASRASGYNNEQFFGPGTRLTVL.